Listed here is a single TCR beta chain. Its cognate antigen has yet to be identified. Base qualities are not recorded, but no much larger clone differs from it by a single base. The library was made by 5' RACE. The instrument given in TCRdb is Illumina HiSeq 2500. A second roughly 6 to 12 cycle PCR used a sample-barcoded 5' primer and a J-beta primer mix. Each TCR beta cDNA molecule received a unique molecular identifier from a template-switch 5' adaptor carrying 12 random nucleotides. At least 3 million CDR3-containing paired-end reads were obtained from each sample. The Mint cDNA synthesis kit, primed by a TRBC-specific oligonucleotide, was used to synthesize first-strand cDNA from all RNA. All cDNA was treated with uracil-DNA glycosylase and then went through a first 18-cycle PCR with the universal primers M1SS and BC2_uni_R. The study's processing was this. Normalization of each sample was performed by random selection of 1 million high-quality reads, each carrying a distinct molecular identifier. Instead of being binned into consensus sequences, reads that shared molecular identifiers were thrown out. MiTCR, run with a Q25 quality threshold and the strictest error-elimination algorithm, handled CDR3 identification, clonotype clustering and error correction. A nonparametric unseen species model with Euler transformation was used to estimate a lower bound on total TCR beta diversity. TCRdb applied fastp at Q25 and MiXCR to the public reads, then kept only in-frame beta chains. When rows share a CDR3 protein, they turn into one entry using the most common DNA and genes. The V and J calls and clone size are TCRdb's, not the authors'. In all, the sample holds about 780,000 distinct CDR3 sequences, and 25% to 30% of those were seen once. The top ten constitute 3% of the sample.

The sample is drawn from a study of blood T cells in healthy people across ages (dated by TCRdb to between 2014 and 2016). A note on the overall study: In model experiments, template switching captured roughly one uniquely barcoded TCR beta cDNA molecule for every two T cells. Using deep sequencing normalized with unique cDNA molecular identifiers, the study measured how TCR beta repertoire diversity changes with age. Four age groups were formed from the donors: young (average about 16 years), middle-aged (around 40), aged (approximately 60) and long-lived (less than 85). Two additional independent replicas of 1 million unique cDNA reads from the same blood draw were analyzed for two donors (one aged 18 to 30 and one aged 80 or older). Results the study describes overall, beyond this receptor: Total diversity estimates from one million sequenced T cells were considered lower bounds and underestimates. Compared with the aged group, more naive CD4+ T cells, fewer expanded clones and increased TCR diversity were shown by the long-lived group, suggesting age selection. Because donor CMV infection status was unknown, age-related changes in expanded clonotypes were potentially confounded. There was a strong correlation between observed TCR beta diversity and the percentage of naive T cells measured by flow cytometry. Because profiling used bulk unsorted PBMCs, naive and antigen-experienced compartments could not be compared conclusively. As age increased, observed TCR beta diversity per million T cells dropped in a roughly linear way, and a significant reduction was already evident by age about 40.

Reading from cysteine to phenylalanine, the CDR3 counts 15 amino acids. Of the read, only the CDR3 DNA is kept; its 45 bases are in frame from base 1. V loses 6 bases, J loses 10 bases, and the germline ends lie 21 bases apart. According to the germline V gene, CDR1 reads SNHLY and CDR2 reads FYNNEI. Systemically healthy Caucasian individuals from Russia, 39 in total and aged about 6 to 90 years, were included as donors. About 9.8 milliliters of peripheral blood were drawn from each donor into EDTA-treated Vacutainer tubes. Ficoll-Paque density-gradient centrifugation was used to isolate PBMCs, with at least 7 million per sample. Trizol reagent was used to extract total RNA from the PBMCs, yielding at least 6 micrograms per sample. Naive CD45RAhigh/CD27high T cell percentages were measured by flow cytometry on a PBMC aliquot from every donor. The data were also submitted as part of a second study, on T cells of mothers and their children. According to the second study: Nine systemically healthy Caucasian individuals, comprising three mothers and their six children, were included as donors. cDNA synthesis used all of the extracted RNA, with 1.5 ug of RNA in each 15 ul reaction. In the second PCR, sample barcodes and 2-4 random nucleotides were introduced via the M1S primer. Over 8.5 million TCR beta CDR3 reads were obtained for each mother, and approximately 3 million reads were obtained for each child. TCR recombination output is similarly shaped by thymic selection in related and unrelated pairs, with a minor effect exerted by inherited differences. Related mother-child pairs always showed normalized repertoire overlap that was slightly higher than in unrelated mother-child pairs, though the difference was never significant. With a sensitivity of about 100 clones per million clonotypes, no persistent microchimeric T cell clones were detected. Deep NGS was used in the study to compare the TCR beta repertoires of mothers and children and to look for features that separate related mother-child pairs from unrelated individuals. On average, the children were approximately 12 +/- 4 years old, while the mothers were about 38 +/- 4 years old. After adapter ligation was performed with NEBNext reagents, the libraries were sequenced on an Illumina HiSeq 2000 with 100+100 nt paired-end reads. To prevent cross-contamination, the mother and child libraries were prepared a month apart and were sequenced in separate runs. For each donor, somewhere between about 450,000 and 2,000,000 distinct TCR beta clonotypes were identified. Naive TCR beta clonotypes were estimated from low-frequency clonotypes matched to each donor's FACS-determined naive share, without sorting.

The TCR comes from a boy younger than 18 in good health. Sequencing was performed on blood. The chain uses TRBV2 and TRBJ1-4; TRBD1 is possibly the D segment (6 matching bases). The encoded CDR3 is CASSDYGTPSGKLFF. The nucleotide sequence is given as TGTGCCAGCAGCGACTACGGGACACCTTCTGGAAAACTGTTTTTT.